This T cell receptor (beta chain) was retrieved from a study of CXCR3-negative and CXCR3-positive naive CD8 T cells. Naive CD8+ T cells were CD45RO-CCR7+CD27+CD95-. This CDR3 has 13 residues. Germline V gene lookup returns CDR1 MDHEN and CDR2 SYDVKM. Researchers prepared the TRB cDNA libraries using 5' RACE with UMI labels. TCRdb re-called the 5' RACE reads and catalogs CDR3 proteins one per entry, DNA excluded. This listing includes 45,000 to 65,000 distinct CDR3 sequences. The sample consisted of naive CXCR3- CD8+ T cells from blood. Subset meaning: CD45RO-CCR7+CD27+CD95- naive CD8+ T cells lacking CXCR3 (TNR3-). The clonotype comes from a human donor in good health. Some clones in this sample may be carry-over from other donors' samples. The V call is TRBV28, the J call TRBJ1-1. The CDR3 reads CASSSQINTEAFF.